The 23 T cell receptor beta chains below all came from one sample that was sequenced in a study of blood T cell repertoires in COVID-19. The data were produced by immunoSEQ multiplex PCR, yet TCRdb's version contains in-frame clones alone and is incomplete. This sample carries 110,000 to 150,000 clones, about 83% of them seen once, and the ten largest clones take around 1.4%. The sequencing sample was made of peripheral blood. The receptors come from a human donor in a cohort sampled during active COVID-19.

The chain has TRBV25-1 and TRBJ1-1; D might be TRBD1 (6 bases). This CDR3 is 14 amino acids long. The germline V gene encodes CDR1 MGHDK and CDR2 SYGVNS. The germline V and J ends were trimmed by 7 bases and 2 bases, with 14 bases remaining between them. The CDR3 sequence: CASTGGGANTEAFF. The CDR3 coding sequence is TGTGCCAGCACGGGGGGGGGCGCAAACACTGAAGCTTTCTTT.

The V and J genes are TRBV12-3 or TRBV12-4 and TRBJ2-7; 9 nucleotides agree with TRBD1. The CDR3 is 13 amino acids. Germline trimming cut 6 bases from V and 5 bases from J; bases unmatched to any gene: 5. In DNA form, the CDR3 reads TGTGCCAGCAGAACGACAGGGGGGAACGAGCAGTACTTC. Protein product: CASRTTGGNEQYF.

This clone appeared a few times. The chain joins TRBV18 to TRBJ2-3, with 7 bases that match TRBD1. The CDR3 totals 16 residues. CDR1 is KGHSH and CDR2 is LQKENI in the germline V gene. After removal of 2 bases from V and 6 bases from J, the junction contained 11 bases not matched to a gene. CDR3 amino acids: CASSPYEGAILDTQYF. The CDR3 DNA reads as TGTGCCAGCTCACCATATGAGGGGGCAATCTTGGATACGCAGTATTTT.

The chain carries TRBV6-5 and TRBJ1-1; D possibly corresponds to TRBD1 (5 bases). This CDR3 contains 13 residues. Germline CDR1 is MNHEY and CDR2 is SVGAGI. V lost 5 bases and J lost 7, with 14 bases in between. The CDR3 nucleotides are TGTGCCAGCAGTCCAGGGCTCCTGGTTGAAGCTTTCTTT. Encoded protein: CASSPGLLVEAFF.

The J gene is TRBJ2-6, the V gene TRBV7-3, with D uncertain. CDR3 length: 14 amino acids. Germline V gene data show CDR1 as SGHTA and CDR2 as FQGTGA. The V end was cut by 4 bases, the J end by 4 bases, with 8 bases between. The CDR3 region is CASSSGPGANVLTF. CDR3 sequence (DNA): TGTGCCAGCAGCTCTGGGCCCGGGGCCAACGTCCTGACTTTC.

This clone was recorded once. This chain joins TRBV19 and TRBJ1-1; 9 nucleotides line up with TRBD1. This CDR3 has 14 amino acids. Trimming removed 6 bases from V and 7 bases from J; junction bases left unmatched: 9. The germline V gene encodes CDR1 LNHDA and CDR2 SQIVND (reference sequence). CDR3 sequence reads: CASSTGGGVVEAFF. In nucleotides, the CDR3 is TGTGCCAGTAGCACAGGGGGCGGTGTTGTTGAAGCTTTCTTT.

The CDR3 DNA reads as TGCGCCAGCAGTCAATGGGGGGTCTCAACTAGCGTACCGGGGAACACTGAAGCTTTCTTT. Translating gives CASSQWGVSTSVPGNTEAFF. J is TRBJ1-1 and V is TRBV23-1; D might be TRBD1 (5 bases). TRBV23-1 is annotated as an ORF whose role is uncertain. This CDR3 has 20 residues. The V end was cut by 1 base, the J end by 1 base, with 25 bases between.

CDR3 region: CASSYSLLRGNTIYF. The CDR3 bases are TGTGCCAGCAGTTACTCGCTATTAAGAGGAAACACCATATATTTT. The rearrangement links TRBV6-6 to TRBJ1-3; D is unclear. V dropped 0 bases and J dropped 4 bases, with 10 bases sitting between them. The CDR3 totals 15 residues. Germline values: CDR1 MNHNY, CDR2 SVGAGI (reference sequence).

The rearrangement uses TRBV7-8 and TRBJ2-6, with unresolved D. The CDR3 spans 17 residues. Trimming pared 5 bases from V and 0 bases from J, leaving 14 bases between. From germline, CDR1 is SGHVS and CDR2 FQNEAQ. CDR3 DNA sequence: TGTGCCAGCAGCGGAGTCGGGTTCGTCTCTGGGGCCAACGTCCTGACTTTC. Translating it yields CASSGVGFVSGANVLTF. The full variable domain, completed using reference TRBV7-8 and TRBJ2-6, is GAGVSQSPRYKVAKRGQDVALRCDPISGHVSLFWYQQALGQGPEFLTYFQNEAQLDKSGLPSDRFFAERPEGSVSTLKIQRTQQEDSAVYLCASSGVGFVSGANVLTFGAGSRLTVL.

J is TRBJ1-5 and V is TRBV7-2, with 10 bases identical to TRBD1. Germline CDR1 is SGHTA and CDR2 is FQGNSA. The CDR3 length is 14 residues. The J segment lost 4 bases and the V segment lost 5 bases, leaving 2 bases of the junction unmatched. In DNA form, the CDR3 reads TGTGCCAGCAGCCGGGACAGGGGAAATCAGCCCCAGCATTTT. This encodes CASSRDRGNQPQHF. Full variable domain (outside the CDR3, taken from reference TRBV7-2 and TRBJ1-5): GAGVSQSPSNKVTEKGKDVELRCDPISGHTALYWYRQSLGQGLEFLIYFQGNSAPDKSGLPSDRFSAERTGGSVSTLTIQRTQQEDSAVYLCASSRDRGNQPQHFGDGTRLSIL.

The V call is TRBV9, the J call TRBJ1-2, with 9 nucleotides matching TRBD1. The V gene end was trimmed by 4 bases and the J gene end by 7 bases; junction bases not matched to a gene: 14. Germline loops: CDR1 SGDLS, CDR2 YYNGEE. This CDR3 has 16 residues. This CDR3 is CASSSGGQGYSGGYTF. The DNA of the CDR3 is TGTGCCAGCAGCTCAGGGGGACAGGGATATTCGGGTGGCTACACCTTC.

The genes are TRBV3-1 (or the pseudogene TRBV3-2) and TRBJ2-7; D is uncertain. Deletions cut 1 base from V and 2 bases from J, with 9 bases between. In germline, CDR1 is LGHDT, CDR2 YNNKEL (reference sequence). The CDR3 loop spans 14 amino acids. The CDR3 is CASSQGHFPYEQYF. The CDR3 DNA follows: TGTGCCAGCAGCCAAGGACACTTCCCCTACGAGCAGTACTTC.

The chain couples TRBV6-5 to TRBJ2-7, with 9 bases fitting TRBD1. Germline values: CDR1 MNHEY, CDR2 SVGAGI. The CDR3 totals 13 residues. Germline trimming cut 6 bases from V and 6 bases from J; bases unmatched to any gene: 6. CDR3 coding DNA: TGTGCCAGCAGGGGACAGGGTGTGGGCGAGCAGTACTTC. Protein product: CASRGQGVGEQYF.

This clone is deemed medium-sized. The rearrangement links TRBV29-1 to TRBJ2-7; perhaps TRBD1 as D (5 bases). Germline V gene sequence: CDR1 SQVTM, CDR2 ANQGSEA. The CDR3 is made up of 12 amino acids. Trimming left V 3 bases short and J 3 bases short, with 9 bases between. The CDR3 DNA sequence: TGCAGCGTTGAGGACAACAACTACGAGCAGTACTTC. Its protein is CSVEDNNYEQYF.

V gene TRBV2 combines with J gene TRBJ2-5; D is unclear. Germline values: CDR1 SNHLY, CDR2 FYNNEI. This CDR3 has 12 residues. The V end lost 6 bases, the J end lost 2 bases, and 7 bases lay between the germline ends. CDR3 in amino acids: CASSRQQETQYF. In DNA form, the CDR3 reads TGTGCCAGCAGCAGACAACAAGAGACCCAGTACTTC.

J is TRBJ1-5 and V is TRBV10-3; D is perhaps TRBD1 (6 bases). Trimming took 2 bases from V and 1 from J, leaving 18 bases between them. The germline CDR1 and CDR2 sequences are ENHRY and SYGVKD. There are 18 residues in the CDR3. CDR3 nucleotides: TGTGCCATCAGTGAGACAAAGGGGGGGGGCTGGAGCAATCAGCCCCAGCATTTT. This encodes CAISETKGGGWSNQPQHF.

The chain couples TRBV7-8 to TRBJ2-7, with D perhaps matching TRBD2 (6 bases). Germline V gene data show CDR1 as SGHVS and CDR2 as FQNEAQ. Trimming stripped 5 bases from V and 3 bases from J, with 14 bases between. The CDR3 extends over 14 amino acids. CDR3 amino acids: CASSTAGTYYEQYF. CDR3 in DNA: TGTGCCAGCAGCACAGCCGGGACTTACTACGAGCAGTACTTC.

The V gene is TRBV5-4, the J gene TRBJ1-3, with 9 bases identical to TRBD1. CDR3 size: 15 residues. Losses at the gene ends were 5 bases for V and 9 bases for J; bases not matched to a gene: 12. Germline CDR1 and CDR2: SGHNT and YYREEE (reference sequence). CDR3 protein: CASRDRDRESGTIYF. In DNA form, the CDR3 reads TGTGCCAGCAGGGACCGGGACAGGGAGTCGGGCACCATATATTTT.

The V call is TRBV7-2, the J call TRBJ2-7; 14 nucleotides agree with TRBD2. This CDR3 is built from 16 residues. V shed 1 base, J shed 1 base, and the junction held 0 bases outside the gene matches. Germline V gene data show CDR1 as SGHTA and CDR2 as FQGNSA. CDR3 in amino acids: CASSLGLAGGSYEQYF. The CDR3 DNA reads TGTGCCAGCAGCTTAGGACTAGCGGGAGGGTCCTACGAGCAGTACTTC.

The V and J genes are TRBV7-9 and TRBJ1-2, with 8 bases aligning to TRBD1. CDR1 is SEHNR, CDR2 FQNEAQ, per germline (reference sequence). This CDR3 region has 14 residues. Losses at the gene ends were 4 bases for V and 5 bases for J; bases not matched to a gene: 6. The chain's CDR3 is CASSSTGGPYGYTF. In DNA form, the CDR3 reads TGTGCCAGCAGCTCCACAGGGGGTCCTTATGGCTACACCTTC.

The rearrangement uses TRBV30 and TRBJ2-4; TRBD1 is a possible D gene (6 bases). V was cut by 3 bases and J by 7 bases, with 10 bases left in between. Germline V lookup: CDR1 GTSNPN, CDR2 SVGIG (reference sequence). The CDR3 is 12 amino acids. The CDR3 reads CAWSPGVNIQYF. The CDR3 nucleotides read TGTGCCTGGAGCCCAGGGGTCAACATTCAGTACTTC.

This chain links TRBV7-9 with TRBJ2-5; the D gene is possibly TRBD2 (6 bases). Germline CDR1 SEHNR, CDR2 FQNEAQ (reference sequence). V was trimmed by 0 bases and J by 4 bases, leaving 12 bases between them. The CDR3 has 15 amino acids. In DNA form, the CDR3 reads TGTGCCAGCAGCTTAGCGGGGGGACTGACAGAGACCCAGTACTTC. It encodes CASSLAGGLTETQYF.

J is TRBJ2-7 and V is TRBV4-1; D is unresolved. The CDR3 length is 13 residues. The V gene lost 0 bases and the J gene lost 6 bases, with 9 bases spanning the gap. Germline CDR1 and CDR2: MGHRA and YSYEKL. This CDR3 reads CASSQDRSTEQYF. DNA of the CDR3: TGCGCCAGCAGCCAAGATAGGAGCACCGAGCAGTACTTC.